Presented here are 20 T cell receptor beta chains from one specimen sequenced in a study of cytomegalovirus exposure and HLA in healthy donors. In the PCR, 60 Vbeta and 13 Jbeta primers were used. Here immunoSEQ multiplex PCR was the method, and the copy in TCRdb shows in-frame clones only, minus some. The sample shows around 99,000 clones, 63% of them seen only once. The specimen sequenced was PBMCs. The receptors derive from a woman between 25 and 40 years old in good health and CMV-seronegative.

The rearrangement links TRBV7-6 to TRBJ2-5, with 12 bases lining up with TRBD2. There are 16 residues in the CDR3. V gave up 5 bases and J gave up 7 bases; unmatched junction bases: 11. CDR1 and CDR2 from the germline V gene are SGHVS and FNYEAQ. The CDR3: CASSEPSGGGRGTQYF. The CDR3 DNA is TGTGCCAGCAGCGAGCCTAGCGGGGGGGGCCGGGGGACCCAGTACTTC.

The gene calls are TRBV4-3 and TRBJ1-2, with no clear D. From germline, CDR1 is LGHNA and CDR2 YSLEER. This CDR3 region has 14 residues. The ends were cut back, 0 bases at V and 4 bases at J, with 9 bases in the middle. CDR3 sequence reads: CASSQDPGSYGYTF. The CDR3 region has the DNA TGCGCCAGCAGCCAAGATCCGGGGAGCTATGGCTACACCTTC.

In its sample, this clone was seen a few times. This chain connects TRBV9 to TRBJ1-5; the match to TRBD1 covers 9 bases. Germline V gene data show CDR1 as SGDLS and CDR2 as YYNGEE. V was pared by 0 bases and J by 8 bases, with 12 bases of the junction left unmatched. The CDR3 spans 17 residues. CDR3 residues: CASSVGGGTGQKEPQHF. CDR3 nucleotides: TGTGCCAGCAGCGTAGGAGGAGGGACAGGGCAAAAGGAGCCCCAGCATTTT.

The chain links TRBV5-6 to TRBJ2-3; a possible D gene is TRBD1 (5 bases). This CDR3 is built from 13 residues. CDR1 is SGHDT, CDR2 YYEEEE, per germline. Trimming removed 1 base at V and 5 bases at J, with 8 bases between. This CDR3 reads CASSLQGEDTQYF. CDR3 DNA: TGTGCCAGCAGCTTGCAGGGTGAAGATACGCAGTATTTT.

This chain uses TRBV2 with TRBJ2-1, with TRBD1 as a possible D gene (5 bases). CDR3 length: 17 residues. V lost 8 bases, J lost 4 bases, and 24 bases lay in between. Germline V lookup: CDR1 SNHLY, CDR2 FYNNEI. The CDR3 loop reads CASQRQGTYRYYNEQFF. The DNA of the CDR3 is TGTGCCAGCCAGCGCCAGGGAACTTACCGTTATTACAATGAGCAGTTCTTC.

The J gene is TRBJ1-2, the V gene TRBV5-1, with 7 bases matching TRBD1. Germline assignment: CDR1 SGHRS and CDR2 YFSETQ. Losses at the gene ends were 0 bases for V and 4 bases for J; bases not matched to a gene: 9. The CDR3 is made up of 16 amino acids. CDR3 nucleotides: TGCGCCAGCAGCTTGGGACCGACAGGGACGAGCTATGGCTACACCTTC. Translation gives CASSLGPTGTSYGYTF.

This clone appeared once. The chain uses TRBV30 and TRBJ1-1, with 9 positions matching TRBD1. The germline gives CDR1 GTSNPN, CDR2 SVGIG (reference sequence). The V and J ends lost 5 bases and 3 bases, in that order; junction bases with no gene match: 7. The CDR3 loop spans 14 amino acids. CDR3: CAWVQGQGYTEAFF. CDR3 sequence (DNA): TGTGCCTGGGTTCAGGGACAGGGCTACACTGAAGCTTTCTTT.

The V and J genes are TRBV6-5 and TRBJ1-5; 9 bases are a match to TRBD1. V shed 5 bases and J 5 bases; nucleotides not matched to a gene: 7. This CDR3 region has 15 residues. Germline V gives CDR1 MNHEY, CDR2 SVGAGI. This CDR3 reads CASSRGTGRDQPQHF. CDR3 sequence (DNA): TGTGCCAGCAGTCGCGGGACAGGGCGCGATCAGCCCCAGCATTTT.

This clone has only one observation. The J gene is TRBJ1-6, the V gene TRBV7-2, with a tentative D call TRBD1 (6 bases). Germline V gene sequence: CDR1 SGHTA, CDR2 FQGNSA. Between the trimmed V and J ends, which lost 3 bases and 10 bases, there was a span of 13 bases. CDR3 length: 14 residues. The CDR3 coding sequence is TGTGCCAGCAGCTTCCGGACGGGGGGCTCACCCCTCCACTTT. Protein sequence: CASSFRTGGSPLHF.

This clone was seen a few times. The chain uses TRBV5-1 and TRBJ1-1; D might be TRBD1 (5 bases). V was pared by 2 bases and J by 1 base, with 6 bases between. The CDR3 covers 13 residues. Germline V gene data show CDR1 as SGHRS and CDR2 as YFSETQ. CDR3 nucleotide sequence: TGCGCCAGCAGCTTTGGACAGAACACTGAAGCTTTCTTT. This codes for CASSFGQNTEAFF.

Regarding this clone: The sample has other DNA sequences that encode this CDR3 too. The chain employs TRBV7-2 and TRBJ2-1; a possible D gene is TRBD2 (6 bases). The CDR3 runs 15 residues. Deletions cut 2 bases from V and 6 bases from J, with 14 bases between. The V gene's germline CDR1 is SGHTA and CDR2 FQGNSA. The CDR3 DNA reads TGTGCCAGCAGCTTAAGGACGAGCGGGCGCAATGAGCAGTTCTTC. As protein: CASSLRTSGRNEQFF.

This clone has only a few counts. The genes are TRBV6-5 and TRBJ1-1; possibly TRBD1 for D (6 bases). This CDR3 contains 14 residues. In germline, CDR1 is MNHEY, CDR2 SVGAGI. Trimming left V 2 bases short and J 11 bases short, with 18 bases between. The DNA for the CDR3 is TGTGCCAGCAGTTACCTCAGGGGTAAACTGAATGCTTTCTTT. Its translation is CASSYLRGKLNAFF.

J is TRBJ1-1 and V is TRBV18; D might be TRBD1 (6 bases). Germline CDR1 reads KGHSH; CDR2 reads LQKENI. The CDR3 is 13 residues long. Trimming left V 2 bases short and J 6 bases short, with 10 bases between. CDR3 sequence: CASSPGTSPEAFF. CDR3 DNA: TGTGCCAGCTCACCAGGGACAAGCCCTGAAGCTTTCTTT. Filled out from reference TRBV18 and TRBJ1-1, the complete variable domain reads NAGVMQNPRHLVRRRGQEARLRCSPMKGHSHVYWYRQLPEEGLKFMVYLQKENIIDESGMPKERFSAEFPKEGPSILRIQQVVRGDSAAYFCASSPGTSPEAFFGQGTRLTVV.

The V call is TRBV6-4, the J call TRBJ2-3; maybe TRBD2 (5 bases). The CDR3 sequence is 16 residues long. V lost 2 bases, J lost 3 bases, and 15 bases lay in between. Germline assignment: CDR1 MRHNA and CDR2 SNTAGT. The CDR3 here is CASSDRPGSQTDTQYF. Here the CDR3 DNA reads TGTGCCAGCAGTGACCGTCCGGGATCTCAGACAGATACGCAGTATTTT.

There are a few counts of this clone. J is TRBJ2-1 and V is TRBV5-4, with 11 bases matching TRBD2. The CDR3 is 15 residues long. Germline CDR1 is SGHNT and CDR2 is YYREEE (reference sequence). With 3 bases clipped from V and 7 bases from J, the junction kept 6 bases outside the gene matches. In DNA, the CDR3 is TGTGCCAGCAGCTCGACTAGCGGGGTCCTAAATGAGCAGTTCTTC. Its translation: CASSSTSGVLNEQFF.

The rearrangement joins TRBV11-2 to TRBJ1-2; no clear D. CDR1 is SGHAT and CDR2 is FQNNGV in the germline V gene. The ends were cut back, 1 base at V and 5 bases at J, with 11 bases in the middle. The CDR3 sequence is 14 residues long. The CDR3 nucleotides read TGTGCCAGCAGCTTAGGCCGGAGGATTTATGGCTACACCTTC. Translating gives CASSLGRRIYGYTF.

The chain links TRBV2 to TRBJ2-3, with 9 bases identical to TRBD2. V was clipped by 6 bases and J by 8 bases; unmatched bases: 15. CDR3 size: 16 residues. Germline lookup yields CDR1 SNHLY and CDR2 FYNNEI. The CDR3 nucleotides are TGTGCCAGCAGGCGCCCGGGAGCGGGGGGATCAGTTACGCAGTATTTT. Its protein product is CASRRPGAGGSVTQYF.

The CDR3 coding sequence is TGTGCCAGCAGTGACGGAGGCACAAACACTGAAGCTTTCTTT. It is translated as CASSDGGTNTEAFF. V is TRBV6-4 and J is TRBJ1-1; D unresolved. Germline loops: CDR1 MRHNA, CDR2 SNTAGT. CDR3 length equals 14 residues. Trimming took 2 bases from V and 2 from J, leaving 9 bases between them.

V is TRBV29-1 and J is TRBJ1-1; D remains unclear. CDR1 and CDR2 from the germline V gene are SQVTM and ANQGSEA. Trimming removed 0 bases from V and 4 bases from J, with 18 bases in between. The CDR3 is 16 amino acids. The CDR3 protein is CSVEDTAGRKATEAFF. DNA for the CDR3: TGCAGCGTTGAAGATACGGCGGGCCGGAAGGCCACTGAAGCTTTCTTT.

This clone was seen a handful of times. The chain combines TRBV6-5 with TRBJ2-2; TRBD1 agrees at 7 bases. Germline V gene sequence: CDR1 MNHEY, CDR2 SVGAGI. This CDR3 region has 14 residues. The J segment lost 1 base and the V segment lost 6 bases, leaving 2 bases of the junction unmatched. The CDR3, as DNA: TGTGCCAGCAGAAACAGGGGGAACACCGGGGAGCTGTTTTTT. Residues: CASRNRGNTGELFF.